The 30 T cell receptor beta chains in this list originate from one sample, sequenced in a study of control samples from healthy donors and cancer patients (dated by TCRdb to 2018 to 2020). The method behind the library was the immunoSEQ multiplex PCR assay. Here the immuneACCESS table is served through TCRdb, limited to in-frame sequences with V and J called. Missing clones are a known gap in these copies; in checked studies unresolved V genes cover under half, and the rest lacks a known reason. A total of 120,000 or so clones appear in this sample, about 94% of them only once. Approximately 4% of the sample lies in the top ten. Sequencing was carried out using blood. The receptors were gathered from a young man in good health.

The J gene is TRBJ2-3, the V gene TRBV13; 10 positions match TRBD2. Germline V gene lookup returns CDR1 PRHDT and CDR2 FYEKMQ (reference sequence). This CDR3 is 19 amino acids long. The J segment lost 5 bases and the V segment lost 1 base, leaving 15 bases of the junction unmatched. Written as DNA, the CDR3 is TGTGCCAGCAGCTTAGCACCCACGAGCGGGGGGGCCCCGGGAGATACGCAGTATTTT. It codes for CASSLAPTSGGAPGDTQYF. The full variable domain, in which reference TRBV13 and TRBJ2-3 provide the parts outside the CDR3, is AAGVIQSPRHLIKEKRETATLKCYPIPRHDTVYWYQQGPGQDPQFLISFYEKMQSDKGSIPDRFSAQQFSDYHSELNMSSLELGDSALYFCASSLAPTSGGAPGDTQYFGPGTRLTVL.

The V and J genes are TRBV6-5 and TRBJ2-5; unclear D gene. The germline V and J ends were trimmed by 0 bases and 1 base, with 9 bases remaining between them. The CDR3 runs 15 residues. Germline CDR1 reads MNHEY; CDR2 reads SVGAGI. The CDR3 sequence: CASSYSRSTQETQYF. The CDR3 nucleotides read TGTGCCAGCAGTTACTCACGGAGTACCCAAGAGACCCAGTACTTC.

The chain couples TRBV30 to TRBJ1-1, with D perhaps TRBD1 (5 bases). Germline V gives CDR1 GTSNPN, CDR2 SVGIG (reference sequence). With 3 bases removed from V and 5 bases from J, the gap between germline ends came to 22 bases. The CDR3 has 16 amino acids. The CDR3 here is CAWRGTRTGGRTEAFF. The CDR3 DNA sequence: TGTGCCTGGAGGGGGACTCGGACGGGAGGGCGGACTGAAGCTTTCTTT.

In DNA, the CDR3 is TGTGCCAGCAGCCACAGACGATACTACGAGCAGTACTTC. It codes for CASSHRRYYEQYF. The chain recombines TRBV6-5 with TRBJ2-7; D gene unclear. V gave up 6 bases and J gave up 3 bases, with 12 bases separating them. This CDR3 has 13 residues. Germline V lookup: CDR1 MNHEY, CDR2 SVGAGI.

This chain uses TRBV27 with TRBJ2-7; D tentatively reads TRBD1 or TRBD2 (5 bases each). Germline CDR1 reads MNHEY; CDR2 reads SMNVEV (reference sequence). The CDR3 sequence is 19 residues long. Trimming left V 0 bases short and J 0 bases short, with 21 bases between. For the CDR3, the DNA is TGTGCCAGCAGTTTATCGAAGTATTTCCGGGACCGATTCTCCTACGAGCAGTACTTC. Amino acids: CASSLSKYFRDRFSYEQYF.

This chain links TRBV4-1 with TRBJ2-5, with 7 bases that match TRBD2. This CDR3 has 18 residues. Germline V gene sequence: CDR1 MGHRA, CDR2 YSYEKL. The trim removed 3 bases at V and 4 bases at J, leaving 17 bases unmatched. The DNA of the CDR3 is TGCGCCAGCAGCCAGGATAAGACTAGCAAGGGCGGGGGAGAGACCCAGTACTTC. Its translation: CASSQDKTSKGGGETQYF.

The gene calls are TRBV6-5 and TRBJ2-7; D may be TRBD1 or TRBD2 (5 bases each). Deletions cut 7 bases from V and 3 bases from J, with 16 bases between. CDR3 length equals 14 residues. Germline V gene data show CDR1 as MNHEY and CDR2 as SVGAGI. In nucleotides, the CDR3 is TGTGCCAGCACCGTCCGGGACGGAAACTACGAGCAGTACTTC. Amino acids: CASTVRDGNYEQYF.

V usage is TRBV20-1 and J usage is TRBJ2-6, with 7 bases matching TRBD1. V was pared by 3 bases and J by 0 bases, with 5 bases of the junction left unmatched. The CDR3 runs 16 residues. The germline V gene encodes CDR1 DFQATT and CDR2 SNEGSKA (reference sequence). The CDR3 sequence: CSASRGQNSGANVLTF. The DNA of the CDR3 is TGCAGTGCTAGTAGGGGACAGAACTCTGGGGCCAACGTCCTGACTTTC.

This sequence joins TRBV5-1 and TRBJ1-5, with a possible D match to TRBD1 (5 bases). There are 14 residues in the CDR3. Germline lookup yields CDR1 SGHRS and CDR2 YFSETQ. The V end lost 0 bases, the J end lost 10 bases, and 14 bases lay between the germline ends. CDR3 sequence reads: CASSLGAVGTPQHF. The CDR3 bases are TGCGCCAGCAGCTTGGGGGCGGTCGGGACCCCCCAGCATTTT.

Notes on this clone: Other DNA sequences in this sample translate to the same CDR3. The chain carries TRBV7-9 and TRBJ2-7; D unclear. The germline gives CDR1 SEHNR, CDR2 FQNEAQ (reference sequence). The V and J ends lost 5 bases and 3 bases respectively, with 5 bases between them. This CDR3 is 11 amino acids long. Here the CDR3 reads CASSNSYEQYF. CDR3 DNA: TGTGCCAGCAGCAATAGCTACGAGCAGTACTTC.

This chain connects TRBV5-1 to TRBJ2-5; possible D gene TRBD1, 5 bases. Germline V CDR1 and CDR2: SGHRS, YFSETQ. The CDR3 loop spans 14 amino acids. Trimming stripped 1 base from V and 3 bases from J, with 10 bases between. DNA of the CDR3: TGCGCCAGCAGCTTGAAGGTCAGGGAAGAGACCCAGTACTTC. Amino acid sequence: CASSLKVREETQYF.

CDR3 sequence (DNA): TGTGCCAGCAGCCGCCTAGCTGGGGAGCAGTACTTC. This sequence encodes CASSRLAGEQYF. The chain employs TRBV3-1 (or the pseudogene TRBV3-2) and TRBJ2-7, with D perhaps TRBD2 (5 bases). The CDR3 extends over 12 amino acids. V lost 4 bases, J lost 7 bases, and 11 bases lay in between. Germline lookup yields CDR1 LGHDT and CDR2 YNNKEL (reference sequence).

V gene TRBV6-5 combines with J gene TRBJ1-6, with D maybe TRBD1 (6 bases). V was trimmed by 8 bases and J by 8 bases, leaving 13 bases between them. The V gene's germline CDR1 is MNHEY and CDR2 SVGAGI. This CDR3 has 13 amino acids. The DNA of the CDR3 is TGTGCCAGCCGACAGGAGGGTTATTCACCCCTCCACTTT. As protein: CASRQEGYSPLHF.

The chain employs TRBV5-6 and TRBJ1-1; D remains ambiguous. Germline V gives CDR1 SGHDT, CDR2 YYEEEE. The V and J ends lost 0 bases and 1 base respectively, with 13 bases between them. The CDR3 is 16 amino acids. The CDR3 region has the DNA TGTGCCAGCAGCTTGGCCAAGGTGAAGGGGAACACTGAAGCTTTCTTT. Its protein is CASSLAKVKGNTEAFF.

The chain couples TRBV9 to TRBJ2-1, with D hard to call. With 4 bases removed from V and 8 bases from J, the gap between germline ends came to 13 bases. The CDR3 extends over 13 amino acids. Germline V CDR1 and CDR2: SGDLS, YYNGEE. CDR3 in DNA: TGTGCCAGCAGCCTCCCCCCCATCCATGAGCAGTTCTTC. Translation gives CASSLPPIHEQFF.

This rearrangement joins TRBV7-9 to TRBJ1-4; D is uncertain. The germline V gene has CDR1 SEHNR and CDR2 FQNEAQ (reference sequence). This CDR3 contains 15 residues. V gave up 2 bases and J gave up 8 bases, with 15 bases separating them. In DNA form, the CDR3 reads TGTGCCAGCAGCTTAAGGGAAAGGAGCGGAGAAAAACTGTTTTTT. This gives the protein CASSLRERSGEKLFF.

CDR3 residues: CASSYSSSGANVLTF. DNA for the CDR3: TGTGCCAGCAGTTACAGCAGCTCTGGGGCCAACGTCCTGACTTTC. The chain uses TRBV6-5 and TRBJ2-6; D gene ambiguous. The ends were cut back, 2 bases at V and 0 bases at J, with 5 bases in the middle. CDR3 size: 15 residues. Germline V gene lookup returns CDR1 MNHEY and CDR2 SVGAGI.

The J gene is TRBJ2-7, the V gene TRBV6-5, with 8 bases lining up with TRBD1. Germline trimming cut 4 bases from V and 4 bases from J; bases unmatched to any gene: 9. Germline V gives CDR1 MNHEY, CDR2 SVGAGI. This CDR3 region has 15 residues. CDR3 amino acids: CASSFQGQGAYEQYF. CDR3 sequence (DNA): TGTGCCAGCAGTTTTCAGGGGCAGGGGGCATACGAGCAGTACTTC.

The chain couples TRBV4-3 to TRBJ1-2, with 7 bases that match TRBD1. This CDR3 spans 15 amino acids. Germline V gives CDR1 LGHNA, CDR2 YSLEER. V dropped 4 bases and J dropped 6; count of bases not matched to a gene: 11. Here the CDR3 reads CASSLDRTGGNGYTF. DNA of the CDR3: TGCGCCAGCAGCCTTGACAGGACAGGAGGGAATGGCTACACCTTC.

J is TRBJ2-1 and V is TRBV4-3, with D hard to call. In germline, CDR1 is LGHNA, CDR2 YSLEER. This CDR3 comprises 15 residues. V was cut by 0 bases and J by 6 bases, with 12 bases left in between. The CDR3 coding sequence is TGCGCCAGCAGCCAAGACGATAGGCCCGCCAATGAGCAGTTCTTC. Amino acid sequence: CASSQDDRPANEQFF.

V gene TRBV29-1 combines with J gene TRBJ1-2, with a possible D match to TRBD1 (5 bases). The CDR3 has 12 residues. V lost 7 bases and J 8 bases, leaving 17 bases between the germline ends. Germline CDR1 is SQVTM and CDR2 is ANQGSEA. The DNA for the CDR3 is TGCAGCGCCCCTACCGGGACCCAGGGCTACACCTTC. As protein: CSAPTGTQGYTF.

The chain couples TRBV7-8 to TRBJ1-2, with 9 positions matching TRBD1. With 1 base clipped from V and 4 bases from J, the junction kept 7 bases outside the gene matches. CDR1 and CDR2 from the germline V gene are SGHVS and FQNEAQ. The CDR3 is 16 residues long. The CDR3 spells CASSLVGQGSSYGYTF. CDR3 DNA sequence: TGTGCCAGCAGCTTAGTGGGACAGGGTTCATCCTATGGCTACACCTTC. The full variable domain, with the rest looked up from reference TRBV7-8 and TRBJ1-2, is GAGVSQSPRYKVAKRGQDVALRCDPISGHVSLFWYQQALGQGPEFLTYFQNEAQLDKSGLPSDRFFAERPEGSVSTLKIQRTQQEDSAVYLCASSLVGQGSSYGYTFGSGTRLTVV.

This clone was observed once. The rearrangement uses TRBV6-5 and TRBJ1-1, with D perhaps matching TRBD1 (6 bases). V lost 4 bases and J 1 base, leaving 13 bases between the germline ends. CDR1 is MNHEY and CDR2 is SVGAGI in the germline V gene. CDR3 length: 15 amino acids. The CDR3 here is CASSFLGQTNTEAFF. The CDR3 DNA reads TGTGCCAGCAGTTTCCTCGGACAGACGAACACTGAAGCTTTCTTT.

DNA of the CDR3: TGTGCCAGCAGTGAACAAAGTCCCCTGAATCAGCCCCAGCATTTT. Protein product: CASSEQSPLNQPQHF. The chain carries TRBV6-1 and TRBJ1-5; D is unresolved. There are 15 residues in the CDR3. CDR1 is MNHNS, CDR2 SASEGT, per germline. V dropped 2 bases and J dropped 4 bases, with 12 bases sitting between them.

CDR3 sequence: CASSWASGMSTDTQYF. CDR3 DNA sequence: TGTGCCAGCAGCTGGGCTAGCGGGATGAGCACAGATACGCAGTATTTT. This chain connects TRBV5-4 to TRBJ2-3, with 9 bases aligning to TRBD2. Germline trimming cut 3 bases from V and 0 bases from J; bases unmatched to any gene: 5. This CDR3 comprises 16 residues. Germline V gives CDR1 SGHNT, CDR2 YYREEE (reference sequence).

This clone was recorded only once. The chain couples TRBV3-1 (or the pseudogene TRBV3-2) to TRBJ1-1; a weak D match, TRBD1 (5 bases). The CDR3 totals 14 residues. Trimming pared 7 bases from V and 0 bases from J, leaving 12 bases between. The germline V gene encodes CDR1 LGHDT and CDR2 YNNKEL (reference sequence). This CDR3 reads CASTPGTMNTEAFF. The CDR3 DNA reads TGTGCCAGCACCCCAGGGACCATGAACACTGAAGCTTTCTTT.

V is TRBV7-8 and J is TRBJ2-5, with 7 bases matching TRBD2. The germline V gene encodes CDR1 SGHVS and CDR2 FQNEAQ. The CDR3 sequence is 14 residues long. Trimming removed 8 bases from V and 2 bases from J; junction bases left unmatched: 8. The CDR3 DNA is TGTGCCAGCGCTCCGCGGGGGACGCAAGAGACCCAGTACTTC. This gives the protein CASAPRGTQETQYF.

The chain is built from TRBV6-6 and TRBJ2-3; D not resolved. Per germline, CDR1 MNHNY and CDR2 SVGAGI (reference sequence). CDR3 length: 13 amino acids. Trimming pared 0 bases from V and 4 bases from J, leaving 5 bases between. The CDR3 DNA reads TGTGCCAGCAGTTACTCGAGCGCAGATACGCAGTATTTT. Translated: CASSYSSADTQYF.

The chain joins TRBV4-1 to TRBJ1-3, with no clear D. V lost 2 bases and J lost 0, with 14 bases in between. Germline V gene data show CDR1 as MGHRA and CDR2 as YSYEKL. This CDR3 contains 17 residues. The CDR3 region has the DNA TGCGCCAGCAGCCAACCCTTCCTAACCGGCTCTGGAAACACCATATATTTT. This translates into CASSQPFLTGSGNTIYF.

The chain uses TRBV5-4 and TRBJ2-6; 9 bases fit TRBD1. The CDR3 length is 18 residues. The germline V gene encodes CDR1 SGHNT and CDR2 YYREEE (reference sequence). V lost 5 bases, J lost 0 bases, and 9 bases stayed unmatched. The CDR3 nucleotides are TGTGCCAGCAGTCTCCCGGGACAGGGTCTCTCTGGGGCCAACGTCCTGACTTTC. As protein: CASSLPGQGLSGANVLTF.